This T cell receptor beta chain was identified during a study of T cell responses to AZD1222 COVID-19 vaccine. V gave up 6 bases and J gave up 7 bases; unmatched junction bases: 11. Germline lookup yields CDR1 SQVTM and CDR2 ANQGSEA. The CDR3 contains 14 residues. The repertoire was sequenced with immunoSEQ multiplex PCR; TCRdb's copy has only in-frame clones and lacks some. The data show 150,000 or so clones, roughly nine tenths seen once. This clonotype originated in an adult who received the AZD1222 COVID-19 vaccine. The chain recombines TRBV29-1 with TRBJ1-4, with TRBD1 identical over 7 bases. The sample was peripheral blood, taken 28 days after the second AZD1222 dose. The CDR3 is CSVLLDREGEKLFF. The CDR3 nucleotides are TGCAGCGTCCTGCTAGACAGGGAAGGTGAAAAACTGTTTTTT.